The clone carrying this T cell receptor (beta chain) was seen only a few times. The time point here: patch test 1, 2 weeks after DPC sensitization. As to treatment: therapeutic diphenylcyclopropenone sensitization with weekly scalp DPC. The data are from a study of human T cells and chemical hapten exposure. MiXCR, run by TCRdb on the RACE reads, gives a single entry per CDR3 protein. The profile shows roughly 380,000 distinct CDR3 sequences, nearly 5% of them singletons. Per the germline V gene, CDR1 is KGHSH and CDR2 is LQKENI. Trimming removed 3 bases at V and 2 bases at J, with 11 bases between. CDR3 length equals 16 residues.

The sequencing here drew on whole blood, taken in connection with sensitization to the hapten diphenylcyclopropenone (DPC). The chain links TRBV18 to TRBJ2-6; tentatively, D is TRBD1 or TRBD2 (6 bases each). This receptor was identified in a woman between 50 and 59 years old with alopecia areata. Some clones in this sample may be carry-over from other donors' samples. The CDR3 DNA reads as TGTGCCAGCTCACCCCTGGAGGGGGCTGGGGCCAACGTCCTGACTTTC. It is translated as CASSPLEGAGANVLTF.